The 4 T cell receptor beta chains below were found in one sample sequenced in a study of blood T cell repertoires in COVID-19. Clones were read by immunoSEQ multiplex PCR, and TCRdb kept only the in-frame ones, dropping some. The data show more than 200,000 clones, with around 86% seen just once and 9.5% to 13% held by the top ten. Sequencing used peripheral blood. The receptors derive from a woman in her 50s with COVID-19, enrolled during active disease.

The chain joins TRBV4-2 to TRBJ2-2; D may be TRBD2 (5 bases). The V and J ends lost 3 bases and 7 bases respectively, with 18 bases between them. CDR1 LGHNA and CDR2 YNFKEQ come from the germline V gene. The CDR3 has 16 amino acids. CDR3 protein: CASSQVGVTRVGELFF. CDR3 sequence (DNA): TGTGCCAGCAGCCAGGTTGGAGTAACTAGGGTCGGGGAGCTGTTTTTT.

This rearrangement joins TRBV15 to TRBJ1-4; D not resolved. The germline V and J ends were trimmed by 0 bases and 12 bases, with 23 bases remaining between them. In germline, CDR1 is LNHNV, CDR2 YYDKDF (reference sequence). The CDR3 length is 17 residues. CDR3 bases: TGTGCCACCAGCAGAGAAGCGGATGGAGGGATTTGGAGGGAACTGTTTTTT. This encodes CATSREADGGIWRELFF.

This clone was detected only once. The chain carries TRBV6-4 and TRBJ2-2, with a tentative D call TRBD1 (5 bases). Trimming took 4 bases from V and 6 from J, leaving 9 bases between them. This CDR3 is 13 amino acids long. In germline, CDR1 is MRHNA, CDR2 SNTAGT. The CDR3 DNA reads TGTGCCAGCAGTGGGACAACCGCCGGGGAGCTGTTTTTT. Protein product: CASSGTTAGELFF.

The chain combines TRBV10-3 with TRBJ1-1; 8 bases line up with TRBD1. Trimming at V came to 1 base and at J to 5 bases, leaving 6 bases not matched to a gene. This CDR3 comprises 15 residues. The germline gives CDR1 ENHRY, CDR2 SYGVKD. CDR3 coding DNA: TGTGCCATCAGTGAGTATACAGGGGGAACGACTGAAGCTTTCTTT. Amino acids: CAISEYTGGTTEAFF.